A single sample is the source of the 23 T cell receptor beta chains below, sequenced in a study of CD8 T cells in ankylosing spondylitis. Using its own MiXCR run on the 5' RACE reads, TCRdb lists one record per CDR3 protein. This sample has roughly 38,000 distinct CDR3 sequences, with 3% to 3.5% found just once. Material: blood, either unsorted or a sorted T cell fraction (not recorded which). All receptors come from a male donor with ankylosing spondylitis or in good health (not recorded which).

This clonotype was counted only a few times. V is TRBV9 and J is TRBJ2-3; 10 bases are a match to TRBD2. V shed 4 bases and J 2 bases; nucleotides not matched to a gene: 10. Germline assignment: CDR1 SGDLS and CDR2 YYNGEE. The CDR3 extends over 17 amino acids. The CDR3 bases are TGTGCCAGCAGCCCTTCCAGGACTAGCGGCATCACAGATACGCAGTATTTT. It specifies CASSPSRTSGITDTQYF.

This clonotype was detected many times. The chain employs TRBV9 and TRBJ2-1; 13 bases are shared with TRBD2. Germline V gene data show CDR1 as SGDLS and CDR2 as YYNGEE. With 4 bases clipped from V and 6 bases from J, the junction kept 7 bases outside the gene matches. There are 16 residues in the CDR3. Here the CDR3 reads CASSPTSGGAFNEQFF. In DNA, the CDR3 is TGTGCCAGCAGCCCAACTAGCGGGGGGGCTTTCAATGAGCAGTTCTTC.

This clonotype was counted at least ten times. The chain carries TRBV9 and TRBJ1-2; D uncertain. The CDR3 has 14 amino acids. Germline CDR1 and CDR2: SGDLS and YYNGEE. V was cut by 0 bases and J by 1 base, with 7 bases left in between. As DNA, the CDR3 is TGTGCCAGCAGCGTAGAGGCGAATAACTATGGCTACACCTTC. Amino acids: CASSVEANNYGYTF. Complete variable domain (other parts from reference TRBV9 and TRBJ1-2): DSGVTQTPKHLITATGQRVTLRCSPRSGDLSVYWYQQSLDQGLQFLIQYYNGEERAKGNILERFSAQQFPDLHSELNLSSLELGDSALYFCASSVEANNYGYTFGSGTRLTVV.

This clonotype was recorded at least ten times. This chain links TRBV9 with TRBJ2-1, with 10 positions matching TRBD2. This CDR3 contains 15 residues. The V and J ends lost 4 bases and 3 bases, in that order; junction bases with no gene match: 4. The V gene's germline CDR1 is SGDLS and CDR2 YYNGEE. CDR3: CASSPLAGGYNEQFF. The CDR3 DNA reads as TGTGCCAGCAGCCCCTTAGCGGGAGGCTACAATGAGCAGTTCTTC.

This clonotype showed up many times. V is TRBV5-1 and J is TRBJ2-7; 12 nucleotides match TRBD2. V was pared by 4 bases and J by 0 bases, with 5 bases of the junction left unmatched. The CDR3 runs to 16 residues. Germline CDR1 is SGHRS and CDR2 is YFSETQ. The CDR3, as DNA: TGCGCCAGCAGCCGTGGACTAGCGGGGACCTCCTACGAGCAGTACGTC. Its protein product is CASSRGLAGTSYEQYV.

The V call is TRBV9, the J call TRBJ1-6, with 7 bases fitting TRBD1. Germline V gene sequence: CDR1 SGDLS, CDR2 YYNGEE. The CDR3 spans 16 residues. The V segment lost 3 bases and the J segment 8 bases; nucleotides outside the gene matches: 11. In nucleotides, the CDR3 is TGTGCCAGCAGCGGATTTTACAGGGGAGGGGATTCACCCCTCCACTTT. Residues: CASSGFYRGGDSPLHF.

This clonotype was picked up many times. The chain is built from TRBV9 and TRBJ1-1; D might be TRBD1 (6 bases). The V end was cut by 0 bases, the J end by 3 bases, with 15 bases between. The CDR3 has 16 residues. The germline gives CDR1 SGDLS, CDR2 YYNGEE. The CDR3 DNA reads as TGTGCCAGCAGCGTAGTAGGGGGAGGCGTTCACACTGAAGCTTTCTTT. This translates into CASSVVGGGVHTEAFF.

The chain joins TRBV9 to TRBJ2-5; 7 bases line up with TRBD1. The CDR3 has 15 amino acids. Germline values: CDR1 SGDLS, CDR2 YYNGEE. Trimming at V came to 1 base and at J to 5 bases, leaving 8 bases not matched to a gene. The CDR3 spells CASSVQQGTGETQYF. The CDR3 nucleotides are TGTGCCAGCAGCGTACAACAGGGGACGGGGGAGACCCAGTACTTC.

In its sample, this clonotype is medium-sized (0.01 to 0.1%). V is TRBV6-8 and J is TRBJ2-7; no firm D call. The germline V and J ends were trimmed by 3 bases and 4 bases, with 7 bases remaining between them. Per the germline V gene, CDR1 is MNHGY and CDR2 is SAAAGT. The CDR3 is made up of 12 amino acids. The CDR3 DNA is TGTGCCAGCAGTTATTTGAAGTACGAGCAGTACGTC. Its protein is CASSYLKYEQYV.

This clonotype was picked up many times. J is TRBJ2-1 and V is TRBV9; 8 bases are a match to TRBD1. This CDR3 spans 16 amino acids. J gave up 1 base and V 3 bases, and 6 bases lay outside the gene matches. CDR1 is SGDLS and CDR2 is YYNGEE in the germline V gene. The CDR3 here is CASSATGAGSYNEQFF. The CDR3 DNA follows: TGTGCCAGCAGCGCGACAGGGGCAGGGTCCTACAATGAGCAGTTCTTC.

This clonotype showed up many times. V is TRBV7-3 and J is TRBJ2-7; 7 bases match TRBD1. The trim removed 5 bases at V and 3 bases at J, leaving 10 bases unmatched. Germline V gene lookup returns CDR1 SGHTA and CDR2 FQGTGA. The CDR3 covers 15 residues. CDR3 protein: CASSTDRVAFYEQYV. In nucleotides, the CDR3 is TGTGCCAGCAGCACCGACAGGGTAGCCTTCTACGAGCAGTACGTC.

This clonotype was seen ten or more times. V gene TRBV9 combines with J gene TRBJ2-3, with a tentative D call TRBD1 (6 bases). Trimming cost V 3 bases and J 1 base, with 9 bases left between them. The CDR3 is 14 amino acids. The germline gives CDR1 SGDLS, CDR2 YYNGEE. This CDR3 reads CASSEGQRTDTQYF. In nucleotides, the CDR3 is TGTGCCAGCAGCGAGGGACAACGCACAGATACGCAGTATTTT.

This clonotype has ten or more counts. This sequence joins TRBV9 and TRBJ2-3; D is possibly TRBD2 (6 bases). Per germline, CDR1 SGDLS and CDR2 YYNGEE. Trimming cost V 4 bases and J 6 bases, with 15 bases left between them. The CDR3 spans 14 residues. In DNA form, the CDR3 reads TGTGCCAGCAGCCGGGAGATCGGGAGTGATACGCAGTATTTT. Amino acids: CASSREIGSDTQYF. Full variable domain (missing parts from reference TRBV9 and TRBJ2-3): DSGVTQTPKHLITATGQRVTLRCSPRSGDLSVYWYQQSLDQGLQFLIQYYNGEERAKGNILERFSAQQFPDLHSELNLSSLELGDSALYFCASSREIGSDTQYFGPGTRLTVL.

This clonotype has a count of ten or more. The DNA for the CDR3 is TGTGCCAGCAGCAACCGAGGGCGGGCGGGCAACAATGAGCAGTTCTTC. Its protein product is CASSNRGRAGNNEQFF. This rearrangement joins TRBV9 to TRBJ2-1; possibly TRBD2 for D (5 bases). Germline-derived CDR1 and CDR2 are SGDLS and YYNGEE. This CDR3 is built from 16 residues. The V gene lost 4 bases and the J gene lost 5 bases, with 19 bases spanning the gap. The whole variable domain, remainder taken from reference TRBV9 and TRBJ2-1, is DSGVTQTPKHLITATGQRVTLRCSPRSGDLSVYWYQQSLDQGLQFLIQYYNGEERAKGNILERFSAQQFPDLHSELNLSSLELGDSALYFCASSNRGRAGNNEQFFGPGTRLTVL.

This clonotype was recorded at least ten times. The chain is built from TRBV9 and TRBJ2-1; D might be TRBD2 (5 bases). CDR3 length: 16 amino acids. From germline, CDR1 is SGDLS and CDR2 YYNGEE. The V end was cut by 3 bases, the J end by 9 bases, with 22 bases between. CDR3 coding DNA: TGTGCCAGCAGCGCCCTGACTAAGGGAGTTATGGGTGAGCAGTTCTTC. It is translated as CASSALTKGVMGEQFF.

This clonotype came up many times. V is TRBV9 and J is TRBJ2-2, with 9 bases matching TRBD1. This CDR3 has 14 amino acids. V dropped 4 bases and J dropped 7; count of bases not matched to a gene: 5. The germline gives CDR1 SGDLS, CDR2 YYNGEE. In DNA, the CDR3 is TGTGCCAGCAGCCCGAGGACAGGGGACGGGGAGCTGTTTTTT. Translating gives CASSPRTGDGELFF.

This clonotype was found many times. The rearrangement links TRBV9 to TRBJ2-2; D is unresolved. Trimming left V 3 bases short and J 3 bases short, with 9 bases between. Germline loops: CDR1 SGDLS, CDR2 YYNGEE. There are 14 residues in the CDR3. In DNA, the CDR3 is TGTGCCAGCAGCGCTAGAGTCGACACCGGGGAGCTGTTTTTT. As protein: CASSARVDTGELFF.

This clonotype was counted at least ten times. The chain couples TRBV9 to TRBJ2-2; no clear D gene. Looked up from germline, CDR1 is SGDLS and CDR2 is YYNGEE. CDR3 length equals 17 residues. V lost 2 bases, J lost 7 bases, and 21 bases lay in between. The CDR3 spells CASSVSQSTVWNGELFF. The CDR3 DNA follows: TGTGCCAGCAGCGTCTCTCAAAGTACGGTCTGGAACGGGGAGCTGTTTTTT.

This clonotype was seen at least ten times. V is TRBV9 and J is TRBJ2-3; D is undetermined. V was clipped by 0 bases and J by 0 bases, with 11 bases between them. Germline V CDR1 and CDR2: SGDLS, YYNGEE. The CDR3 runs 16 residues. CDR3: CASSVGAARSTDTQYF. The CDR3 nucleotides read TGTGCCAGCAGCGTAGGGGCAGCCAGAAGCACAGATACGCAGTATTTT.

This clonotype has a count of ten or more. Written as DNA, the CDR3 is TGTGCCAGCAGCGCTCAGGGGTCCCAAGAGACCCAGTACTTC. Its translation is CASSAQGSQETQYF. The chain joins TRBV9 to TRBJ2-5; tentatively, D is TRBD1 (6 bases). The germline V gene encodes CDR1 SGDLS and CDR2 YYNGEE. V was shortened by 3 bases and J by 1 base, with 10 bases between the two germline ends. There are 14 residues in the CDR3.

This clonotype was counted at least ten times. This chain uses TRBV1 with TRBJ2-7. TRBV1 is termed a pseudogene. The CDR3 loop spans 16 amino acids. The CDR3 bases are TGCACCAGCAGCCAAGATCGCCTTCGCAGCTCCTACGAGCAGTACGTC. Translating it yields CTSSQDRLRSSYEQYV.

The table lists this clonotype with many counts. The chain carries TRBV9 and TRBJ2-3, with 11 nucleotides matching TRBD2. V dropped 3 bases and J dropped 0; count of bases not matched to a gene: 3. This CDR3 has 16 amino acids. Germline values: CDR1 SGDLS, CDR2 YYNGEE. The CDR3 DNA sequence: TGTGCCAGCAGCGCTCGACTAGCGGGGAGCACAGATACGCAGTATTTT. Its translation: CASSARLAGSTDTQYF.

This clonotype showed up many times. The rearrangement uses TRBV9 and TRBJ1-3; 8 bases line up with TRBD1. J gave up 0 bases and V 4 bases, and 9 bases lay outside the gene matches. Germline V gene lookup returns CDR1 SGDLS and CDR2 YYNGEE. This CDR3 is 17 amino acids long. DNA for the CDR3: TGTGCCAGCAGCCTAACCCCGGGACAGGACTCTGGAAACACCATATATTTT. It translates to CASSLTPGQDSGNTIYF.